The 26 T cell receptor beta chains presented below share a single source sample, sequenced in a study of cytomegalovirus exposure and HLA in healthy donors. Primers included in the PCR were 60 Vbeta and 13 Jbeta primers. TCRdb's copy holds only in-frame clones and misses some; the assay was immunoSEQ multiplex PCR. The repertoire holds about 150,000 clones, with more than 60% as singletons. The sample consisted of PBMCs. The receptors come from a woman aged 25 to 45 in good health and CMV-seronegative.

This clone came up once. V usage is TRBV7-9 and J usage is TRBJ2-5; no definite D call. The CDR3 sequence is 13 residues long. Germline V lookup: CDR1 SEHNR, CDR2 FQNEAQ (reference sequence). V gave up 2 bases and J gave up 0 bases, with 4 bases separating them. CDR3 amino acids: CASSLTDQETQYF. CDR3 in DNA: TGTGCCAGCAGCTTAACAGACCAAGAGACCCAGTACTTC. The full variable domain, with the rest looked up from reference TRBV7-9 and TRBJ2-5, is DTGVSQNPRHKITKRGQNVTFRCDPISEHNRLYWYRQTLGQGPEFLTYFQNEAQLEKSRLLSDRFSAERPKGSFSTLEIQRTEQGDSAMYLCASSLTDQETQYFGPGTRLLVL.

This clone came up once. V is TRBV7-3 and J is TRBJ2-3, with 7 nucleotides matching TRBD2. This CDR3 region has 15 residues. The germline V gene has CDR1 SGHTA and CDR2 FQGTGA. V was clipped by 5 bases and J by 0 bases; unmatched bases: 5. CDR3 region: CASSQSGDSTDTQYF. The CDR3 nucleotides are TGTGCCAGCAGCCAGAGCGGGGATAGCACAGATACGCAGTATTTT.

This clone occurred a few times. The chain is built from TRBV5-1 and TRBJ1-1, with unresolved D. CDR1 SGHRS and CDR2 YFSETQ come from the germline V gene. Trimming took 5 bases from V and 3 from J, leaving 11 bases between them. The CDR3 spans 13 residues. The CDR3 DNA follows: TGCGCCAGCAGGAGAGACGGGTACACTGAAGCTTTCTTT. Protein: CASRRDGYTEAFF. Full variable domain (outside the CDR3, taken from reference TRBV5-1 and TRBJ1-1): KAGVTQTPRYLIKTRGQQVTLSCSPISGHRSVSWYQQTPGQGLQFLFEYFSETQRNKGNFPGRFSGRQFSNSRSEMNVSTLELGDSALYLCASRRDGYTEAFFGQGTRLTVV.

This clone has just one count. This chain connects TRBV30 to TRBJ1-1, with D tentatively TRBD1 (5 bases). CDR3 length: 13 residues. CDR1 and CDR2 from the germline V gene are GTSNPN and SVGIG (reference sequence). V dropped 2 bases and J dropped 13 bases, with 20 bases sitting between them. CDR3 sequence reads: CAWSIRPGRKGFF. The CDR3 DNA follows: TGTGCCTGGAGTATCCGGCCAGGGAGGAAAGGTTTCTTT.

This clone was picked up one time. This chain connects TRBV28 to TRBJ1-5, with TRBD1 identical over 9 bases. Germline CDR1 and CDR2: MDHEN and SYDVKM. V shed 7 bases and J 6 bases; nucleotides not matched to a gene: 4. CDR3 length: 13 amino acids. The CDR3 loop reads CASNTGGVQPQHF. The DNA for the CDR3 is TGTGCCAGCAACACAGGGGGCGTTCAGCCCCAGCATTTT.

This sequence joins TRBV30 and TRBJ1-2; D unresolved. V was cut by 0 bases and J by 0 bases, with 14 bases left in between. Germline CDR1 and CDR2: GTSNPN and SVGIG (reference sequence). The CDR3 has 16 amino acids. The CDR3 here is CAWSVRTYLSNYGYTF. The CDR3 nucleotides are TGTGCCTGGAGTGTACGTACCTACCTTTCTAACTATGGCTACACCTTC. Looking up the rest from reference TRBV30 and TRBJ1-2 gives the full variable domain: SQTIHQWPATLVQPVGSPLSLECTVEGTSNPNLYWYRQAAGRGLQLLFYSVGIGQISSEVPQNLSASRPQDRQFILSSKKLLLSDSGFYLCAWSVRTYLSNYGYTFGSGTRLTVV.

This clone was seen only once. This sequence joins TRBV29-1 and TRBJ2-3; 9 bases map to TRBD2. The V gene end was trimmed by 3 bases and the J gene end by 5 bases; junction bases not matched to a gene: 6. The CDR3 is 14 residues long. CDR1 SQVTM and CDR2 ANQGSEA come from the germline V gene. The CDR3 region is CSVDRDSGGDTQYF. CDR3 sequence (DNA): TGCAGCGTTGATCGAGATAGCGGGGGAGATACGCAGTATTTT.

The CDR3, as DNA: TGTGCCAGTAGTACAGGGAACAGGTCCCCTTATAGCAATCAGCCCCAGCATTTT. Protein product: CASSTGNRSPYSNQPQHF. This chain links TRBV19 with TRBJ1-5; D perhaps matches TRBD1 (5 bases). The V gene lost 4 bases and the J gene lost 0 bases, with 19 bases spanning the gap. The CDR3 totals 18 residues. Germline-derived CDR1 and CDR2 are LNHDA and SQIVND (reference sequence). The full variable domain, with the rest looked up from reference TRBV19 and TRBJ1-5, is DGGITQSPKYLFRKEGQNVTLSCEQNLNHDAMYWYRQDPGQGLRLIYYSQIVNDFQKGDIAEGYSVSREKKESFPLTVTSAQKNPTAFYLCASSTGNRSPYSNQPQHFGDGTRLSIL.

This clone was counted a single time. The chain links TRBV28 to TRBJ1-2, with a tentative D call TRBD1 (5 bases). The germline V and J ends were trimmed by 2 bases and 2 bases, with 12 bases remaining between them. The CDR3 loop spans 15 amino acids. The germline CDR1 and CDR2 sequences are MDHEN and SYDVKM. CDR3 bases: TGTGCCAGCAGTTTACAGGGAAGTGGGAACTATGGCTACACCTTC. It translates to CASSLQGSGNYGYTF.

The J gene is TRBJ1-1, the V gene TRBV5-6; D unclear. Germline assignment: CDR1 SGHDT and CDR2 YYEEEE. V lost 2 bases to trimming and J lost 6 bases, with 11 bases between them. The CDR3 is made up of 13 amino acids. CDR3 sequence reads: CASSFGEWAEAFF. The CDR3 bases are TGTGCCAGCAGCTTCGGGGAGTGGGCTGAAGCTTTCTTT.

Concerning this clone: This specimen includes other DNA sequences encoding the same CDR3. V and J are TRBV6-1 and TRBJ2-3; D gene ambiguous. From germline, CDR1 is MNHNS and CDR2 SASEGT. V was cut by 6 bases and J by 5 bases, with 9 bases left in between. The CDR3 has 12 amino acids. CDR3 bases: TGTGCCAGCAGCCCACTTGGAGATACGCAGTATTTT. This translates into CASSPLGDTQYF.

This clone came up a few times. The sample carries other DNA sequences with the same CDR3. J is TRBJ1-5 and V is TRBV6-1; 7 nucleotides line up with TRBD1. This CDR3 has 16 residues. Germline assignment: CDR1 MNHNS and CDR2 SASEGT. V was pared by 1 base and J by 1 base, with 4 bases of the junction left unmatched. Here the CDR3 reads CASSEGGTVSNQPQHF. Here the CDR3 DNA reads TGTGCCAGCAGTGAAGGGGGGACAGTGAGCAATCAGCCCCAGCATTTT.

The gene calls are TRBV19 and TRBJ1-4; D unresolved. Germline V lookup: CDR1 LNHDA, CDR2 SQIVND (reference sequence). V lost 10 bases and J 3 bases, leaving 24 bases between the germline ends. The CDR3 runs 17 residues. The CDR3 loop reads CAILVTSGGSANEKLFF. The CDR3, as DNA: TGTGCCATTCTAGTGACAAGCGGCGGGTCGGCTAATGAAAAACTGTTTTTT.

This chain links TRBV5-1 with TRBJ1-5; 7 bases match TRBD1. This CDR3 is 15 amino acids long. Germline loops: CDR1 SGHRS, CDR2 YFSETQ. The V segment lost 1 base and the J segment 0 bases; nucleotides outside the gene matches: 1. The CDR3 coding sequence is TGCGCCAGCAGCTTGCAGGGGGGTAGCAATCAGCCCCAGCATTTT. Encoded protein: CASSLQGGSNQPQHF.

The chain joins TRBV7-6 to TRBJ1-5; 9 bases line up with TRBD1. Germline V lookup: CDR1 SGHVS, CDR2 FNYEAQ. The V and J ends lost 3 bases and 5 bases, in that order; junction bases with no gene match: 2. The CDR3 runs 14 residues. The DNA of the CDR3 is TGTGCCAGCAGCTTGACAGGGGGGGATCAGCCCCAGCATTTT. This gives the protein CASSLTGGDQPQHF.

V usage is TRBV19 and J usage is TRBJ1-1, with 10 nucleotides matching TRBD1. CDR1 and CDR2 (germline): LNHDA, SQIVND (reference sequence). With V trimmed by 3 bases and J by 5 bases, 3 bases remained unmatched. The CDR3 is 14 residues long. The CDR3 nucleotides read TGTGCCAGTAGTATCCGGGACAGGGGTACTGAAGCTTTCTTT. Its protein is CASSIRDRGTEAFF.

The genes are TRBV6-5 and TRBJ1-2; D perhaps matches TRBD1 (6 bases). The CDR3 loop spans 15 amino acids. The germline gives CDR1 MNHEY, CDR2 SVGAGI. Between the trimmed V and J ends, which lost 5 bases and 6 bases, there was a span of 19 bases. Here the CDR3 reads CASSRVDRSLDGYTF. The CDR3 region has the DNA TGTGCCAGCAGTCGAGTCGACAGGTCTCTGGATGGCTACACCTTC.

This CDR3 is CASSDPQGGNEQFF. The CDR3 region has the DNA TGTGCCAGCAGTGACCCCCAGGGGGGCAATGAGCAGTTCTTC. The chain combines TRBV6-4 with TRBJ2-1, with D possibly matching TRBD1 (7 bases). Germline-derived CDR1 and CDR2 are MRHNA and SNTAGT. Trimming stripped 2 bases from V and 6 bases from J, with 11 bases between. CDR3 length equals 14 residues.

In its sample, this clone was seen a few times. The chain couples TRBV6-6 to TRBJ1-2, with D maybe TRBD1 (5 bases). Germline-derived CDR1 and CDR2 are MNHNY and SVGAGI (reference sequence). V lost 0 bases and J 8 bases, leaving 7 bases between the germline ends. This CDR3 has 12 residues. CDR3 in DNA: TGTGCCAGCAGTTACTCTGGGGCCGGCTACACCTTC. It codes for CASSYSGAGYTF.

The chain is built from TRBV5-1 and TRBJ1-1, with 8 positions matching TRBD1. The CDR3 consists of 15 residues. The germline gives CDR1 SGHRS, CDR2 YFSETQ. The trim removed 3 bases at V and 4 bases at J, leaving 8 bases unmatched. The CDR3 nucleotides read TGCGCCAGCAGCTATTGGACAGGGTTGGGCACTGAAGCTTTCTTT. It codes for CASSYWTGLGTEAFF.

J is TRBJ1-3 and V is TRBV5-1, with a weak D call TRBD1 (5 bases). CDR3 length: 13 residues. V was cut by 5 bases and J by 2 bases, with 8 bases left in between. Germline lookup yields CDR1 SGHRS and CDR2 YFSETQ. DNA of the CDR3: TGCGCCAGCAGTGGGGCGGCTGGAAACACCATATATTTT. This sequence encodes CASSGAAGNTIYF.

The chain has TRBV6-6 and TRBJ1-2; D ambiguous. The CDR3 is made up of 12 amino acids. The germline V gene encodes CDR1 MNHNY and CDR2 SVGAGI (reference sequence). Trimming left V 1 base short and J 5 bases short, with 5 bases between. The CDR3 coding sequence is TGTGCCAGCAGTTACTGGACTTATGGCTACACCTTC. Translation: CASSYWTYGYTF.

Details on this clone: Other DNA sequences within the sample encode an identical CDR3. The chain couples TRBV25-1 to TRBJ2-7, with a tentative D call TRBD1 (6 bases). The CDR3 totals 14 residues. Trimming removed 6 bases from V and 3 bases from J, with 15 bases in between. Germline values: CDR1 MGHDK, CDR2 SYGVNS. The CDR3 nucleotides read TGTGCCAGCAGACCCCGGGACAACCACTACGAGCAGTACTTC. Protein sequence: CASRPRDNHYEQYF.

The chain employs TRBV28 and TRBJ2-7, with D possibly being TRBD2 (5 bases). V lost 5 bases to trimming and J lost 7 bases, with 21 bases between them. Germline assignment: CDR1 MDHEN and CDR2 SYDVKM. CDR3 length equals 15 residues. The CDR3 region is CASSGRGAPDVEQYF. The CDR3 DNA is TGTGCCAGCAGTGGACGGGGAGCCCCCGACGTAGAGCAGTACTTC.

The chain links TRBV27 to TRBJ1-6; a possible D gene is TRBD1 (6 bases). The length of the CDR3 is 20 residues. Trimming cost V 0 bases and J 0 bases, with 18 bases left between them. Germline V lookup: CDR1 MNHEY, CDR2 SMNVEV (reference sequence). The chain's CDR3 is CASSLSGSQGRSSYNSPLHF. The DNA of the CDR3 is TGTGCCAGCAGTTTATCGGGATCCCAGGGGCGCAGCTCCTATAATTCACCCCTCCACTTT.

J is TRBJ2-7 and V is TRBV7-8; 7 nucleotides align to TRBD1. The J segment lost 3 bases and the V segment lost 6 bases, leaving 11 bases of the junction unmatched. The CDR3 is 15 residues long. Germline V gene data show CDR1 as SGHVS and CDR2 as FQNEAQ. Written as DNA, the CDR3 is TGTGCCAGCAGTGCCCGGGACAGAGTAGGCTACGAGCAGTACTTC. Its translation is CASSARDRVGYEQYF.